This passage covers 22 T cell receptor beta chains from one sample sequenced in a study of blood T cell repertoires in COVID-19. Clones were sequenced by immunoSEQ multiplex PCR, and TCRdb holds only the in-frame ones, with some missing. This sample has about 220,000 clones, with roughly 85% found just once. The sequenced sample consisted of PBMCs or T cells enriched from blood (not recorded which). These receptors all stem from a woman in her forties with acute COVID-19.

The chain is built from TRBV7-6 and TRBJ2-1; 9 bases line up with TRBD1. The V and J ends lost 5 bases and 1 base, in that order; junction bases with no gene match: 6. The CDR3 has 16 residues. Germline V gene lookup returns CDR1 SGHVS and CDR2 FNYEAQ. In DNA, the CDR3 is TGTGCCAGCAGCGCCCGGGACAGGGCATCCTACAATGAGCAGTTCTTC. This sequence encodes CASSARDRASYNEQFF.

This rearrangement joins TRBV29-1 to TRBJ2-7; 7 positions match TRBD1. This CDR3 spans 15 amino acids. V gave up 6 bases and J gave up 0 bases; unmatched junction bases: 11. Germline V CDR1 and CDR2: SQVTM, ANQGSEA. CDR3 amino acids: CSVRTGGWASYEQYF. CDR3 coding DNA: TGCAGCGTCAGGACAGGTGGGTGGGCCTCCTACGAGCAGTACTTC.

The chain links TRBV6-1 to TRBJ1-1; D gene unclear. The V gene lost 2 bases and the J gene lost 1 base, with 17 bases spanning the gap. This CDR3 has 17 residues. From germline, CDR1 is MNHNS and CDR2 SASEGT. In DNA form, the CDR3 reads TGTGCCAGCAGTGAAACGGCGGGCAGAGGTTCGAACACTGAAGCTTTCTTT. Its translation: CASSETAGRGSNTEAFF.

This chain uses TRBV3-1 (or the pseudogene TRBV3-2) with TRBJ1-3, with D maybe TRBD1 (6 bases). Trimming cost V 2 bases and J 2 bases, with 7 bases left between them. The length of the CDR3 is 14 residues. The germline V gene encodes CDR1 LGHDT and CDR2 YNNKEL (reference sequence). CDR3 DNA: TGTGCCAGCAGCCAACGGACAGCTGGAAACACCATATATTTT. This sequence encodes CASSQRTAGNTIYF.

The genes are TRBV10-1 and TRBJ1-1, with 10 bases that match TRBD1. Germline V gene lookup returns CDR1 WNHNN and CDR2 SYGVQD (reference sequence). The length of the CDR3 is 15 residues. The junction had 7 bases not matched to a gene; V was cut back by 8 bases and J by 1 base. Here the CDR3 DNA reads TGCGCCAGCCTACAAAGGGACAGGGGGAACACTGAAGCTTTCTTT. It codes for CASLQRDRGNTEAFF.

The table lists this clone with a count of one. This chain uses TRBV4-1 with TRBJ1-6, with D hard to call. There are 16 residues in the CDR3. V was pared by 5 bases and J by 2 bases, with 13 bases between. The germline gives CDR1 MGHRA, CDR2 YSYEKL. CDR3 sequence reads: CASSSNSGAYNSPLHF. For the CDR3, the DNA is TGCGCCAGCAGCAGCAACTCCGGGGCCTATAATTCACCCCTCCACTTT.

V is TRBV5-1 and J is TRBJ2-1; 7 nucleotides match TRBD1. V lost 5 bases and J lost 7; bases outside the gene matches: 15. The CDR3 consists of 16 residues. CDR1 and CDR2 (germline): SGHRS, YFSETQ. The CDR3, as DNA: TGCGCCAGCAGGCTACCCCGAGATACAGGGGTGAATGAGCAGTTCTTC. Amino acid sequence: CASRLPRDTGVNEQFF.

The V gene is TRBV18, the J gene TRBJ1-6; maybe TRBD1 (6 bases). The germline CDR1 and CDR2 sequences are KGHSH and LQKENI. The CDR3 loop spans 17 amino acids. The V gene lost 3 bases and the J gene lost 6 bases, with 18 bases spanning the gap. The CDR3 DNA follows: TGTGCCAGCTCACCCTATAGACAGGCTAATTCTAATTCACCCCTCCACTTT. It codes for CASSPYRQANSNSPLHF.

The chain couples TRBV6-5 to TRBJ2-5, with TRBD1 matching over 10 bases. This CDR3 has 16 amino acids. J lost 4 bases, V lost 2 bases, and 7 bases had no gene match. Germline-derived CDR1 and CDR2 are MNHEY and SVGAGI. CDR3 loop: CASSYRAGTGVETQYF. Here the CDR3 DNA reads TGTGCCAGCAGTTACAGAGCCGGGACAGGGGTAGAGACCCAGTACTTC.

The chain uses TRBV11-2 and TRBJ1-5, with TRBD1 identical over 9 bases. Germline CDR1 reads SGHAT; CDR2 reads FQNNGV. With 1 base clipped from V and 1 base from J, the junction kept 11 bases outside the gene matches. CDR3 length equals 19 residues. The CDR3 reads CASSLGYRGLPKSNQPQHF. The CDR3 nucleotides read TGTGCCAGCAGCTTAGGATACAGGGGGCTACCTAAAAGCAATCAGCCCCAGCATTTT. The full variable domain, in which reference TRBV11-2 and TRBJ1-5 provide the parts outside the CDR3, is EAGVAQSPRYKIIEKRQSVAFWCNPISGHATLYWYQQILGQGPKLLIQFQNNGVVDDSQLPKDRFSAERLKGVDSTLKIQPAKLEDSAVYLCASSLGYRGLPKSNQPQHFGDGTRLSIL.

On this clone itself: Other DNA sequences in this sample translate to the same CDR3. Written as DNA, the CDR3 is TGTGCCAGCAGCTTGGGGACAGAAGCTTTCTTT. It encodes CASSLGTEAFF. This chain links TRBV7-9 with TRBJ1-1, with D possibly TRBD1 on 6 matching bases. The germline CDR1 and CDR2 sequences are SEHNR and FQNEAQ (reference sequence). CDR3 length equals 11 residues. V gave up 3 bases and J gave up 8 bases, with 7 bases separating them.

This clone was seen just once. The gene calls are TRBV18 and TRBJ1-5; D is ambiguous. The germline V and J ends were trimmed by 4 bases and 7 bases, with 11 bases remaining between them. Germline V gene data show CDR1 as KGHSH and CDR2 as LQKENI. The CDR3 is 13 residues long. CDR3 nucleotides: TGTGCCAGCTCACAGGCCCTGGAGCAGCCCCAGCATTTT. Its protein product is CASSQALEQPQHF.

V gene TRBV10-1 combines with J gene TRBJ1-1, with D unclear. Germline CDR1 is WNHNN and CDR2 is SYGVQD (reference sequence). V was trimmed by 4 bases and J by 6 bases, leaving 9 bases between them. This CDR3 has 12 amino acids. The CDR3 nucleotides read TGCGCCAGCAGTGGAGGAAGATCTGAAGCTTTCTTT. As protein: CASSGGRSEAFF.

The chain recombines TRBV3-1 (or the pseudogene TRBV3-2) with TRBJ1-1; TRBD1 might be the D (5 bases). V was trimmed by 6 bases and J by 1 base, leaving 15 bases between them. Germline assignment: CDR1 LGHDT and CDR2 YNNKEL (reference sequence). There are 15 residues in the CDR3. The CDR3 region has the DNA TGTGCCAGCAGTTTCTATAACGGGGGGAACACTGAAGCTTTCTTT. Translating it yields CASSFYNGGNTEAFF.

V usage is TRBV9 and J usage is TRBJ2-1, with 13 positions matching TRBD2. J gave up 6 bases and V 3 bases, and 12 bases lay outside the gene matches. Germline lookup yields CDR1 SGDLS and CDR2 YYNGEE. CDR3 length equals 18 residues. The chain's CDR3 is CASSGGLAGAPRGNEQFF. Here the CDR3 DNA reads TGTGCCAGCAGCGGAGGACTAGCGGGGGCCCCAAGGGGCAATGAGCAGTTCTTC.

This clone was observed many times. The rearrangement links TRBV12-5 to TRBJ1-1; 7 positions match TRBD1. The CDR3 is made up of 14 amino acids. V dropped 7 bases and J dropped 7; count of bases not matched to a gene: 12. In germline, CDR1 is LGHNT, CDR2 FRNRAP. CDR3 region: CASAPETTGNEAFF. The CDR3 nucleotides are TGTGCTAGTGCCCCCGAAACGACAGGGAATGAAGCTTTCTTT.

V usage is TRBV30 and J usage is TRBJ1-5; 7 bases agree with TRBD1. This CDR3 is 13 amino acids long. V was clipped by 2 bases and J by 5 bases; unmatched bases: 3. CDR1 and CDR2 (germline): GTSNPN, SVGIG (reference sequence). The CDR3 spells CAWSLGGDQPQHF. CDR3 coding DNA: TGTGCCTGGAGTTTAGGGGGCGATCAGCCCCAGCATTTT.

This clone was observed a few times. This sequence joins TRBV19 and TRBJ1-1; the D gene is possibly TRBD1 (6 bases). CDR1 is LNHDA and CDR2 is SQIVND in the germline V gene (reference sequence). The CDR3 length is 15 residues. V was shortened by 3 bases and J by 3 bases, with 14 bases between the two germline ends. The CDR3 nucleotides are TGTGCCAGTAGTATCTTTAGGGGGAGGGACACTGAAGCTTTCTTT. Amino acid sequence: CASSIFRGRDTEAFF. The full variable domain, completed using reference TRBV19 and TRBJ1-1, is DGGITQSPKYLFRKEGQNVTLSCEQNLNHDAMYWYRQDPGQGLRLIYYSQIVNDFQKGDIAEGYSVSREKKESFPLTVTSAQKNPTAFYLCASSIFRGRDTEAFFGQGTRLTVV.

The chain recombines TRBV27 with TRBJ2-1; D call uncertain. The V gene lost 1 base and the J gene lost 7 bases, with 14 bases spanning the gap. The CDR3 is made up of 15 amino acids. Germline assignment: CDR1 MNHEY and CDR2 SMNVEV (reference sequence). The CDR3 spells CASSLFARVENEQFF. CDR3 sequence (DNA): TGTGCCAGCAGTTTATTCGCCCGCGTAGAGAATGAGCAGTTCTTC.

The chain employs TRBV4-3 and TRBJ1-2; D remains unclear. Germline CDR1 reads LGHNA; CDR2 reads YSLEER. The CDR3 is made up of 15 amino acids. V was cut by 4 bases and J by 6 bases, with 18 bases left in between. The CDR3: CASSPDVGIEDGYTF. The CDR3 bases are TGCGCCAGCAGCCCGGATGTCGGTATTGAGGATGGCTACACCTTC.

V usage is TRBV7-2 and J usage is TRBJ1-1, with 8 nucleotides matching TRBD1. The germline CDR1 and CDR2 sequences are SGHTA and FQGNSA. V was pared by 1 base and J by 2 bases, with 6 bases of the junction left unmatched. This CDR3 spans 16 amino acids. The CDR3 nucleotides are TGTGCCAGCAGCTTAGTCCCAGGGGGCGTCAACACTGAAGCTTTCTTT. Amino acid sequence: CASSLVPGGVNTEAFF.

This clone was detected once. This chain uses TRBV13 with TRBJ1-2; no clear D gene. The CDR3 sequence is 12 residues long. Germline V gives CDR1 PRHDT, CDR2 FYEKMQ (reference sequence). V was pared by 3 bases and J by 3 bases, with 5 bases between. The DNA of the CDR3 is TGTGCCAGCAGCTTGGCTCACTATGGCTACACCTTC. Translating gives CASSLAHYGYTF.